A single sample gave rise to the 29 T cell receptor beta chains below, sequenced in a study of cytomegalovirus exposure and HLA in healthy donors. The study ran its PCR with 60 Vbeta and 13 Jbeta primers. TCRdb keeps only in-frame clones here, not all; method: immunoSEQ multiplex PCR. The table lists about 130,000 clones, around 81% of them singletons. Input material: PBMCs. The receptor set was obtained from a female donor in good health and CMV-seronegative.

Worth noting for this clone: At the DNA level, this CDR3 is encoded by other sequences in the same sample as well. The chain combines TRBV5-1 with TRBJ2-1; TRBD2 is a possible D gene (7 bases). Germline V CDR1 and CDR2: SGHRS, YFSETQ. The CDR3 covers 15 residues. The ends were cut back, 4 bases at V and 3 bases at J, with 14 bases in the middle. CDR3 bases: TGCGCCAGCAGCCCCGGGGGGCAGGGCTACAATGAGCAGTTCTTC. Its protein product is CASSPGGQGYNEQFF. Together with reference TRBV5-1 and TRBJ2-1, the CDR3 gives the full variable domain: KAGVTQTPRYLIKTRGQQVTLSCSPISGHRSVSWYQQTPGQGLQFLFEYFSETQRNKGNFPGRFSGRQFSNSRSEMNVSTLELGDSALYLCASSPGGQGYNEQFFGPGTRLTVL.

This chain connects TRBV13 to TRBJ1-2; D gene ambiguous. V was cut by 1 base and J by 4 bases, with 10 bases left in between. The germline V gene encodes CDR1 PRHDT and CDR2 FYEKMQ (reference sequence). The CDR3 runs 14 residues. CDR3 amino acids: CASSLVSKAYGYTF. The CDR3 DNA is TGTGCCAGCAGCTTAGTTAGTAAAGCCTATGGCTACACCTTC.

CDR3 loop: CASSLTGGGYNEQFF. CDR3 DNA: TGTGCCAGCAGCCTAACAGGGGGAGGGTACAATGAGCAGTTCTTC. The rearrangement joins TRBV2 to TRBJ2-1; TRBD1 might be the D (8 bases). In germline, CDR1 is SNHLY, CDR2 FYNNEI. The CDR3 has 15 residues. Trimming left V 6 bases short and J 4 bases short, with 16 bases between. Filled out from reference TRBV2 and TRBJ2-1, the complete variable domain reads EPEVTQTPSHQVTQMGQEVILRCVPISNHLYFYWYRQILGQKVEFLVSFYNNEISEKSEIFDDQFSVERPDGSNFTLKIRSTKLEDSAMYFCASSLTGGGYNEQFFGPGTRLTVL.

This clone has a handful of counts. This chain connects TRBV28 to TRBJ1-2; D is uncertain. Trimming left V 6 bases short and J 5 bases short, with 16 bases between. Germline CDR1 and CDR2: MDHEN and SYDVKM. The CDR3 is 14 amino acids. The CDR3: CASRPGGGVYGYTF. The DNA of the CDR3 is TGTGCCAGCAGACCCGGAGGTGGGGTATATGGCTACACCTTC.

CDR3 region: CASSARTGYDEQYF. The CDR3 bases are TGTGCCAGCTCAGCGCGGACAGGGTACGACGAGCAGTACTTC. The chain is built from TRBV18 and TRBJ2-7, with 8 bases lining up with TRBD1. V was clipped by 5 bases and J by 5 bases; unmatched bases: 8. The CDR3 is 14 residues long. The germline CDR1 and CDR2 sequences are KGHSH and LQKENI.

The chain recombines TRBV7-9 with TRBJ1-2; possible D gene TRBD1, 5 bases. The CDR3 sequence is 13 residues long. Germline values: CDR1 SEHNR, CDR2 FQNEAQ (reference sequence). Trimming left V 2 bases short and J 5 bases short, with 9 bases between. DNA for the CDR3: TGTGCCAGCAGCTTACAGGGTTTATATGGCTACACCTTC. Amino acid sequence: CASSLQGLYGYTF.

The chain combines TRBV5-1 with TRBJ2-7; weak D call: TRBD2 (6 bases). Between the trimmed V and J ends, which lost 4 bases and 0 bases, there was a span of 8 bases. The CDR3 totals 13 residues. The germline V gene has CDR1 SGHRS and CDR2 YFSETQ. Written as DNA, the CDR3 is TGCGCCAGCAGCCCGGGAGCCTCCTACGAGCAGTACTTC. Residues: CASSPGASYEQYF.

The V call is TRBV7-9, the J call TRBJ1-1; D is ambiguous. The V end was cut by 1 base, the J end by 1 base, with 4 bases between. Germline assignment: CDR1 SEHNR and CDR2 FQNEAQ (reference sequence). The CDR3 is made up of 13 amino acids. DNA of the CDR3: TGTGCCAGCAGCTTAGAGAGGAACACTGAAGCTTTCTTT. Translated, it gives CASSLERNTEAFF.

This clone was picked up one time. The genes are TRBV14 and TRBJ1-1; 7 positions agree with TRBD1. V dropped 3 bases and J dropped 5; count of bases not matched to a gene: 3. Germline CDR1 is SGHDN and CDR2 is FVKESK. The CDR3 length is 13 residues. CDR3 nucleotides: TGTGCCAGCAGCCAGTCGACAGGGACTGAAGCTTTCTTT. Translated, it gives CASSQSTGTEAFF.

This clone came up a few times. The chain employs TRBV2 and TRBJ2-5; 7 positions match TRBD2. The germline CDR1 and CDR2 sequences are SNHLY and FYNNEI. The CDR3 totals 15 residues. The trim removed 4 bases at V and 5 bases at J, leaving 10 bases unmatched. CDR3 amino acids: CASSVQRLAGETQYF. CDR3 in DNA: TGTGCCAGCAGTGTCCAAAGACTAGCCGGCGAGACCCAGTACTTC.

J is TRBJ1-3 and V is TRBV18, with D possibly TRBD1 on 6 matching bases. V was trimmed by 4 bases and J by 2 bases, leaving 12 bases between them. The CDR3 covers 15 residues. The germline V gene has CDR1 KGHSH and CDR2 LQKENI. CDR3 region: CASSQQDSTGNTIYF. The CDR3 DNA reads TGTGCCAGCTCACAGCAGGACAGTACTGGAAACACCATATATTTT.

The chain links TRBV5-1 to TRBJ2-7; D is perhaps TRBD2 (5 bases). The CDR3 is 14 residues long. Trimming cost V 2 bases and J 0 bases, with 9 bases left between them. From germline, CDR1 is SGHRS and CDR2 YFSETQ. The CDR3 nucleotides are TGCGCCAGCAGCTTCACAGAGGGCTCCTACGAGCAGTACTTC. It codes for CASSFTEGSYEQYF. Full variable domain (rest looked up from reference TRBV5-1 and TRBJ2-7): KAGVTQTPRYLIKTRGQQVTLSCSPISGHRSVSWYQQTPGQGLQFLFEYFSETQRNKGNFPGRFSGRQFSNSRSEMNVSTLELGDSALYLCASSFTEGSYEQYFGPGTRLTVT.

This clone appeared a few times. The rearrangement uses TRBV10-3 and TRBJ2-7, with 12 bases identical to TRBD1. The CDR3 contains 15 residues. The germline gives CDR1 ENHRY, CDR2 SYGVKD. V gave up 6 bases and J gave up 7 bases; unmatched junction bases: 10. CDR3 sequence (DNA): TGTGCCATCAGGCCTGCGGGACAGGGGGCGCGGGAGCAGTACTTC. Translation gives CAIRPAGQGAREQYF.

This chain connects TRBV25-1 to TRBJ2-3, with D maybe TRBD2 (6 bases). Deletions cut 5 bases from V and 1 base from J, with 13 bases between. Germline assignment: CDR1 MGHDK and CDR2 SYGVNS. The CDR3 consists of 15 residues. The CDR3 sequence is CASSTGAGRTDTQYF. The CDR3 coding sequence is TGTGCCAGCAGTACTGGGGCGGGACGCACAGATACGCAGTATTTT.

The CDR3 nucleotides read TGTGCCAGCAGTTCCAGGGGGCGGTGGACTGAAGCTTTCTTT. Translation: CASSSRGRWTEAFF. The chain couples TRBV28 to TRBJ1-1; 8 nucleotides line up with TRBD1. Germline V gene data show CDR1 as MDHEN and CDR2 as SYDVKM. This CDR3 has 14 amino acids. The J segment lost 5 bases and the V segment lost 4 bases, leaving 6 bases of the junction unmatched.

The CDR3 sequence is CASRGRQGGNQPQHF. CDR3 nucleotide sequence: TGTGCCAGCAGGGGTAGACAGGGCGGCAATCAGCCCCAGCATTTT. The chain couples TRBV6-1 to TRBJ1-5; 7 bases are shared with TRBD1. V lost 6 bases to trimming and J lost 2 bases; unmatched junction nucleotides: 7. From germline, CDR1 is MNHNS and CDR2 SASEGT. CDR3 size: 15 residues.

This clone appeared a few times. The chain uses TRBV5-6 and TRBJ2-3; TRBD1 matches at 8 bases. Germline values: CDR1 SGHDT, CDR2 YYEEEE. The CDR3 totals 15 residues. With V trimmed by 0 bases and J by 4 bases, 4 bases remained unmatched. The CDR3 protein is CASSLGTGNPDTQYF. The CDR3 bases are TGTGCCAGCAGCTTGGGGACAGGGAACCCAGATACGCAGTATTTT.

The chain uses TRBV20-1 and TRBJ1-1; no definite D call. V was trimmed by 2 bases and J by 7 bases, leaving 8 bases between them. Germline CDR1 reads DFQATT; CDR2 reads SNEGSKA (reference sequence). The CDR3 is made up of 11 amino acids. As DNA, the CDR3 is TGCAGTGCTAGACGCAGGATTGAAGCTTTCTTT. This encodes CSARRRIEAFF.

This clone showed up just once. This rearrangement joins TRBV7-3 to TRBJ2-6, with 9 bases identical to TRBD2. Germline V gene data show CDR1 as SGHTA and CDR2 as FQGTGA. CDR3 length equals 21 residues. The J segment lost 0 bases and the V segment lost 0 bases, leaving 12 bases of the junction unmatched. In nucleotides, the CDR3 is TGTGCCAGCAGCTTAACCCCACCAGCGGGGGGCGTCCTCTCTGGGGCCAACGTCCTGACTTTC. Protein sequence: CASSLTPPAGGVLSGANVLTF.

The V call is TRBV19, the J call TRBJ2-3, with D possibly matching TRBD2 (7 bases). Germline V CDR1 and CDR2: LNHDA, SQIVND (reference sequence). CDR3 length: 16 amino acids. V was shortened by 6 bases and J by 4 bases, with 20 bases between the two germline ends. Here the CDR3 reads CASSPRRGGRADTQYF. CDR3 nucleotides: TGTGCCAGTAGCCCCCGGAGGGGGGGTAGAGCAGATACGCAGTATTTT. Supplemented by reference TRBV19 and TRBJ2-3, the full variable domain reads DGGITQSPKYLFRKEGQNVTLSCEQNLNHDAMYWYRQDPGQGLRLIYYSQIVNDFQKGDIAEGYSVSREKKESFPLTVTSAQKNPTAFYLCASSPRRGGRADTQYFGPGTRLTVL.

J is TRBJ2-2 and V is TRBV2; D is unclear. Germline CDR1 SNHLY, CDR2 FYNNEI. The V gene lost 1 base and the J gene lost 5 bases, with 11 bases spanning the gap. This CDR3 has 15 residues. The CDR3 nucleotides read TGTGCCAGCAGTGAAGGGTTCCCCAGGACCGGGGAGCTGTTTTTT. The encoded protein is CASSEGFPRTGELFF.

This clone appeared a single time. V usage is TRBV4-1 and J usage is TRBJ2-3; the D is unclear. The CDR3 contains 14 residues. V was shortened by 2 bases and J by 0 bases, with 6 bases between the two germline ends. Looked up from germline, CDR1 is MGHRA and CDR2 is YSYEKL. This CDR3 is CASSQHLSTDTQYF. The CDR3 DNA follows: TGCGCCAGCAGCCAACACTTGAGCACAGATACGCAGTATTTT.

V gene TRBV29-1 combines with J gene TRBJ2-3, with D possibly matching TRBD1 (6 bases). With 4 bases removed from V and 4 bases from J, the gap between germline ends came to 9 bases. This CDR3 has 12 residues. Germline values: CDR1 SQVTM, CDR2 ANQGSEA. This chain's CDR3 is CSVGQGSDTQYF. CDR3 DNA sequence: TGCAGCGTTGGTCAGGGGTCAGATACGCAGTATTTT.

This chain joins TRBV7-9 and TRBJ2-2, with D possibly TRBD2 on 6 matching bases. Germline V gives CDR1 SEHNR, CDR2 FQNEAQ (reference sequence). V lost 5 bases to trimming and J lost 0 bases, with 7 bases between them. CDR3 length equals 14 residues. DNA of the CDR3: TGTGCCAGCAGCGGGGAGGCGAACACCGGGGAGCTGTTTTTT. Translated, it gives CASSGEANTGELFF.

This rearrangement joins TRBV7-8 to TRBJ2-7; 14 nucleotides agree with TRBD2. CDR3 length: 16 amino acids. Germline V gene data show CDR1 as SGHVS and CDR2 as FQNEAQ. The V segment lost 5 bases and the J segment 2 bases; nucleotides outside the gene matches: 5. CDR3 nucleotides: TGTGCCAGCAGCCCCGCGGGACTAGCGGGAGCCTACGAGCAGTACTTC. Protein sequence: CASSPAGLAGAYEQYF.

The chain uses TRBV4-1 and TRBJ1-5; a possible D gene is TRBD1 (6 bases). Trimming pared 0 bases from V and 10 bases from J, leaving 13 bases between. Germline V CDR1 and CDR2: MGHRA, YSYEKL. The CDR3 extends over 14 amino acids. CDR3 protein: CASSQEGQLKPQHF. The DNA of the CDR3 is TGCGCCAGCAGCCAAGAGGGACAACTAAAACCCCAGCATTTT.

This chain uses TRBV13 with TRBJ2-7, with 7 bases that match TRBD1. CDR1 is PRHDT and CDR2 is FYEKMQ in the germline V gene (reference sequence). The length of the CDR3 is 17 residues. V was clipped by 1 base and J by 2 bases; unmatched bases: 11. CDR3 region: CASSLAPETGPTYEQYF. In DNA, the CDR3 is TGTGCCAGCAGCTTAGCTCCAGAGACAGGGCCTACCTACGAGCAGTACTTC.

As concerns this clone: The junction departs from the called germline gene at one end, perhaps through a read error. Other DNA sequences in the same sample also yield this CDR3. This chain links TRBV11-2 with TRBJ2-5, with unresolved D. With the DNA end fitting TRBJ2-7 better, the J assignment may be wrong. The V gene's germline CDR1 is SGHAT and CDR2 FQNNGV. The CDR3 extends over 11 amino acids. CDR3 DNA sequence: TGTGCCAGTAGCTTCAAATACGAGCAGTACTTC. Translation: CASSFKYEQYF.

CDR3 nucleotides: TGTGCCAGCAGCTTGTCGAGAGCCACCTACAATGAGCAGTTCTTC. Residues: CASSLSRATYNEQFF. V usage is TRBV5-4 and J usage is TRBJ2-1; no reliable D call. Trimming removed 1 base at V and 2 bases at J, with 10 bases between. Germline-derived CDR1 and CDR2 are SGHNT and YYREEE (reference sequence). The CDR3 sequence is 15 residues long.